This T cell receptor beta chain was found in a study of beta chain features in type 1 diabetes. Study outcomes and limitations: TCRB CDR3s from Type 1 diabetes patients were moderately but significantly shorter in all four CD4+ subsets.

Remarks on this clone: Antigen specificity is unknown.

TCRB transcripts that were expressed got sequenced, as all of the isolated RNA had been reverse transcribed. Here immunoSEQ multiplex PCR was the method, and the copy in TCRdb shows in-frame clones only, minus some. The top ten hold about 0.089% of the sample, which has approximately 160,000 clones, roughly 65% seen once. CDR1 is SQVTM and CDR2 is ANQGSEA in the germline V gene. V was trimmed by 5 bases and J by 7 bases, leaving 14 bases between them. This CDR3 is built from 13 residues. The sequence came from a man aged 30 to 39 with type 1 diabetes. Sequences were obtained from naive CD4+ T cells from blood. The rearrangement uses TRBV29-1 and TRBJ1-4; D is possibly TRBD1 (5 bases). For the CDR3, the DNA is TGCAGCGTTACCCAGGGTCTAAGTGAAAAACTGTTTTTT. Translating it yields CSVTQGLSEKLFF.